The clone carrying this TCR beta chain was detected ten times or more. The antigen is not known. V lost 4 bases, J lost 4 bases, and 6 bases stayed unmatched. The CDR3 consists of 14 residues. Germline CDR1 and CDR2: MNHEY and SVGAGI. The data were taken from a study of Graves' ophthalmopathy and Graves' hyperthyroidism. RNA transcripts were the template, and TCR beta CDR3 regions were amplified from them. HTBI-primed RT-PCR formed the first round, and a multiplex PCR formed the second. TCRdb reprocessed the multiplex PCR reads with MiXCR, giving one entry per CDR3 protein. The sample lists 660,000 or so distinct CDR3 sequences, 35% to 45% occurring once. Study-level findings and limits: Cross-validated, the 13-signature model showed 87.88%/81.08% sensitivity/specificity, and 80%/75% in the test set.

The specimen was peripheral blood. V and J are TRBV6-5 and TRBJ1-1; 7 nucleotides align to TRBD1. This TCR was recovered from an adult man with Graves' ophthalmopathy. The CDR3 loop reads CASSLQGTGTEAFF. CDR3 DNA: TGTGCCAGCAGTTTACAGGGGACTGGCACTGAAGCTTTCTTT.